This T cell receptor beta chain was captured in a study of T cell clonality in common variable immunodeficiency. Notes on the study in general: Reportedly, TCR beta sequences from common variable immunodeficiency showed fewer deletions and N-nucleotide insertions.

J was trimmed by 4 bases and V by 6 bases; bases with no gene match: 8. CDR1 and CDR2 (germline): SGHTA, FQGTGA. The CDR3 spans 14 residues. For this clone: Antigen: not known. The read falls 3 residues short of the CDR3 end, and the missing part is taken from the germline J gene.

TCRdb keeps only in-frame clones here, not all; method: immunoSEQ multiplex PCR. The data show more than 30,000 clones, with none appearing a single time. Replacement immunoglobulin had been given to every CVID subject for at least one year. The sequenced sample consisted of peripheral blood mononuclear cells. The chain couples TRBV7-3 to TRBJ1-1, with 7 bases identical to TRBD1. The clonotype was recovered from a human donor with common variable immunodeficiency. The CDR3 is CASSRQGLFTEAFF. The sequenced part of the CDR3 DNA is TGTGCCAGCAGTCGACAGGGCTTATTCACTGAA.